One sample yielded the 9 T cell receptor beta chains listed below, sequenced in a study of identical twins. TCRdb called the 5' RACE reads again in MiXCR, with one record for every CDR3 protein. The sample includes 400,000 or so distinct CDR3 sequences, approximately 10% seen only once; the top ten take approximately 9.3%. Sequencing was done on a sample of naive T cells sorted from blood. These receptors were collected from a woman between 45 and 60 years old in good health.

As for this clonotype: A much bigger clone sits one base away, suggesting this may be a read error. The CDR3 protein is CASGPSRGEQYF. The DNA of the CDR3 is TGTGCCAGCGGCCCTAGTAGGGGCGAGCAGTACTTC. J is TRBJ2-7 and V is TRBV7-2; a weak D match, TRBD1 (5 bases). This CDR3 has 12 residues. Germline V CDR1 and CDR2: SGHTA, FQGNSA. V was shortened by 8 bases and J by 6 bases, with 14 bases between the two germline ends.

This clonotype showed up many times. The V and J genes are TRBV12-3 or TRBV12-4 and TRBJ1-2; TRBD1 might be the D (5 bases). CDR3 length: 14 residues. V shed 0 bases and J shed 4 bases, with 9 bases lying between them. The CDR3 DNA sequence: TGTGCCAGCAGTTTAGCTCGGGACCTCTATGGCTACACCTTC. Its translation: CASSLARDLYGYTF.

The chain combines TRBV29-1 with TRBJ2-3; D remains unclear. There are 14 residues in the CDR3. Trimming cost V 4 bases and J 7 bases, with 18 bases left between them. Germline V lookup: CDR1 SQVTM, CDR2 ANQGSEA. The CDR3 DNA reads as TGCAGCGTTGCTAGGTGGGCACAAAGATATACGCAGTATTTT. As protein: CSVARWAQRYTQYF.

This clonotype has more than one count but fewer than ten. The CDR3 DNA follows: TGTGCCAGCAGTTACACCCAGGGGGCGGTCAGTGAGCAGTACTTC. Protein sequence: CASSYTQGAVSEQYF. The rearrangement uses TRBV6-5 and TRBJ2-7; 8 nucleotides match TRBD1. Trimming took 2 bases from V and 7 from J; bases not matched to a gene: 10. CDR1 and CDR2 from the germline V gene are MNHEY and SVGAGI. CDR3 size: 15 residues.

This clonotype was counted between two and nine times. The chain employs TRBV20-1 and TRBJ1-5; D is ambiguous. Trimming stripped 0 bases from V and 5 bases from J, with 11 bases between. The germline gives CDR1 DFQATT, CDR2 SNEGSKA (reference sequence). The CDR3 has 14 residues. The CDR3 region has the DNA TGCAGTGCTAGAGATCCGGAGCGGGATCAGCCCCAGCATTTT. Protein product: CSARDPERDQPQHF.

This clonotype was seen a handful of times. The chain uses TRBV20-1 and TRBJ2-7, with D tentatively TRBD2 (5 bases). The CDR3 covers 14 residues. Per germline, CDR1 DFQATT and CDR2 SNEGSKA (reference sequence). Between the trimmed V and J ends, which lost 6 bases and 0 bases, there was a span of 15 bases. The CDR3 loop is CSARSGVRSYEQYF. CDR3 nucleotide sequence: TGCAGTGCCCGTTCCGGGGTGCGCTCCTACGAGCAGTACTTC.

This clonotype was detected many times. V and J are TRBV11-2 and TRBJ1-1, with D perhaps TRBD1 (6 bases). From germline, CDR1 is SGHAT and CDR2 FQNNGV. V was clipped by 2 bases and J by 1 base, with 8 bases between them. This CDR3 has 14 amino acids. CDR3 residues: CASSLRQANTEAFF. The CDR3 nucleotides read TGTGCCAGCAGCTTAAGACAGGCGAACACTGAAGCTTTCTTT.

This clonotype was detected only a few times. The CDR3, as DNA: TGTGCCACCAGTGAAGGAGGGGGGAACAATCAGCCCCAGCATTTT. Its translation: CATSEGGGNNQPQHF. This sequence joins TRBV24-1 and TRBJ1-5, with D possibly TRBD1 on 6 matching bases. CDR3 length: 15 amino acids. Per the germline V gene, CDR1 is KGHDR and CDR2 is SFDVKD. The ends were cut back, 4 bases at V and 3 bases at J, with 12 bases in the middle.

The rearrangement links TRBV7-2 to TRBJ1-5; D gene ambiguous. Per the germline V gene, CDR1 is SGHTA and CDR2 is FQGNSA. CDR3 length: 13 amino acids. Between the trimmed V and J ends, which lost 3 bases and 7 bases, there was a span of 10 bases. Written as DNA, the CDR3 is TGTGCCAGCAGCTTTTTAGTGGAGCAGCCCCAGCATTTT. Its translation: CASSFLVEQPQHF.